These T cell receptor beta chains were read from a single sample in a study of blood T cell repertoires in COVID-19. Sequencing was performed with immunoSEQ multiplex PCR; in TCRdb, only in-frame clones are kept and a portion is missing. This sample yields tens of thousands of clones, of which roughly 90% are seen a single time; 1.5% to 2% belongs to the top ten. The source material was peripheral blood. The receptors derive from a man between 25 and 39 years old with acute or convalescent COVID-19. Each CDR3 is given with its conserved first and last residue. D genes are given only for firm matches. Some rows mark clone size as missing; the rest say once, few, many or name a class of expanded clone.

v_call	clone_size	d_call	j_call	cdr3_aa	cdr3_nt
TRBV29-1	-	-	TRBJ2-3	CSVEPAGLPDTQYF	TGCAGCGTTGAGCCCGCAGGGCTTCCAGATACGCAGTATTTT
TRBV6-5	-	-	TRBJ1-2	CASSRRTGDYGYTF	TGTGCCAGCAGTCGAAGGACGGGGGACTATGGCTACACCTTC
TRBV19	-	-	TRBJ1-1	CASSSGVYTEAFF	TGTGCCAGTAGCTCTGGAGTTTATACTGAAGCTTTCTTT
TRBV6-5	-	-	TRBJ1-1	CASRPPGMEAFF	TGTGCCAGCAGGCCCCCAGGGATGGAAGCTTTCTTT
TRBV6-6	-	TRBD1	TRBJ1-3	CASSLTGQGSGNTIYF	TGTGCCAGCAGTCTGACCGGACAGGGCTCTGGAAACACCATATATTTT
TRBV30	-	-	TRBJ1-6	CAWGPIDRSFNSPLHF	TGTGCCTGGGGGCCCATAGACCGCTCCTTTAATTCACCCCTCCACTTT
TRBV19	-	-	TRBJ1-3	CASSISRASSGNTIYF	TGTGCCAGTAGTATCTCCAGGGCCAGCTCTGGAAACACCATATATTTT
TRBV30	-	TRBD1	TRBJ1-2	CAWSMTGAGYGYTF	TGTGCCTGGAGTATGACAGGGGCGGGATATGGCTACACCTTC
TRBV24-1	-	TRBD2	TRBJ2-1	CATTQATSESSYNEQFF	TGTGCCACCACCCAAGCGACTAGCGAGAGCTCCTACAATGAGCAGTTCTTC
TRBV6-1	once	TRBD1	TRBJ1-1	CASSDPDRQGRIMNTEAFF	TGTGCCAGCAGTGACCCGGACCGACAGGGGAGGATTATGAACACTGAAGCTTTCTTT
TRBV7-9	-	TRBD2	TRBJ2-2	CASSGRGSSTGELFF	TGTGCCAGCAGCGGACGCGGGAGTTCGACCGGGGAGCTGTTTTTT
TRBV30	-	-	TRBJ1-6	CAWRQINSPLHF	TGTGCCTGGAGACAGATCAATTCACCCCTCCACTTT
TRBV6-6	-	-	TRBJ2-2	CASRGRGDLTGELFF	TGTGCCAGCCGGGGCAGGGGGGACCTCACCGGGGAGCTGTTTTTT
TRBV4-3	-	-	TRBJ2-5	CASSQDGQGETQYF	TGCGCCAGCAGCCAAGATGGGCAGGGGGAGACCCAGTACTTC
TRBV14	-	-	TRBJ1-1	CASSQFQGFGEAFF	TGTGCCAGCAGCCAATTCCAGGGTTTCGGTGAAGCTTTCTTT